This T cell receptor (beta chain) was identified during a study of beta chain features in type 1 diabetes. Based on CD45RO/CCR7/CD25/CD127/CD95/CD27, CD4+ regulatory, stem cell-like memory, naive and central memory cells were sorted. This clone was seen more than once but under ten times. Its antigen is unknown. Study results and caveats: The study found moderately but significantly shorter TCRB CDR3s in all four CD4+ subsets of Type 1 diabetes patients.

The whole isolated RNA underwent reverse transcription, so sequencing captured expressed TCRB transcripts. The assay was immunoSEQ multiplex PCR, and TCRdb's table has in-frame clones only and misses some. The sample has hundreds of thousands of clones; 10% to 15% are singletons. The TCR was taken from a woman under 30 with type 1 diabetes. Specimen: naive CD4+ T cells from blood.

The chain's CDR3 is CASSLGTGPQHF. The CDR3 nucleotides are TGTGCCAGCAGCTTAGGTACGGGGCCCCAGCATTTT. The chain links TRBV13 to TRBJ1-5; D ambiguous. Germline CDR1 and CDR2: PRHDT and FYEKMQ (reference sequence). The CDR3 runs to 12 residues. V lost 0 bases to trimming and J lost 9 bases, with 6 bases between them.